This TCR beta chain was documented in a study of immune evolution from preneoplasia to lung adenocarcinoma. The repertoire was sequenced with immunoSEQ multiplex PCR; TCRdb's copy has only in-frame clones and lacks some. The sample shows several thousand clones, 70% to 90% of them seen only once. Study conclusions and caveats: From normal lung to invasive adenocarcinoma, top clone frequencies appeared to decrease.

From germline, CDR1 is PRHDT and CDR2 FYEKMQ (reference sequence). The V end lost 5 bases, the J end lost 5 bases, and 16 bases lay between the germline ends. The CDR3 covers 15 residues. This clone was seen just once. Its antigen is as yet unknown. The chain carries TRBV13 and TRBJ2-1, with D perhaps being TRBD1 or TRBD2 (5 bases each). Sequencing was done on a sample of FFPE adjacent normal lung tissue. This sequence originates from a donor aged 70 or older with lung adenocarcinoma. CDR3 residues: CASSPQDQGHNEQFF. The DNA of the CDR3 is TGTGCCAGCAGCCCACAAGACCAGGGACACAATGAGCAGTTCTTC.